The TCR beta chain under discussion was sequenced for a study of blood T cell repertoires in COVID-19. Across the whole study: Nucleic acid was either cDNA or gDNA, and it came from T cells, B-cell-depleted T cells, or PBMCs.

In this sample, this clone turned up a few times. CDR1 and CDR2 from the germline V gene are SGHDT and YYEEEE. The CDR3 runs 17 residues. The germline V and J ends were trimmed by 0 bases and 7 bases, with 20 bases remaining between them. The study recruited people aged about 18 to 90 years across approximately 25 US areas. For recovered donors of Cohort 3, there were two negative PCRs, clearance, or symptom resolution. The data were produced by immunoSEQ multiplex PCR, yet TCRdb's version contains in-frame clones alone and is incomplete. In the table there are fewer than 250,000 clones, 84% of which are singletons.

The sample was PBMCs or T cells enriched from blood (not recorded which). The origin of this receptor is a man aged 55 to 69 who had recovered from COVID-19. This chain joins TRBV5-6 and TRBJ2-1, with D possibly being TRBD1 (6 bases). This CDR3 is CASSLAWDKGSKNEQFF. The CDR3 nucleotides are TGTGCCAGCAGCTTGGCCTGGGACAAGGGGTCTAAGAATGAGCAGTTCTTC.